The 32 T cell receptor beta chains below were found in one sample sequenced in a study of blood T cell repertoires in COVID-19. The assay was immunoSEQ multiplex PCR, and TCRdb's table has in-frame clones only and misses some. The profile shows 390,000 or so clones, over 75% of them singletons. Sequencing was carried out using peripheral blood. The receptors here all came from a woman in her 30s with COVID-19, enrolled during active disease.

The rearrangement links TRBV4-1 to TRBJ1-4; D gene unclear. CDR3 size: 13 residues. The V gene lost 5 bases and the J gene lost 8 bases, with 12 bases spanning the gap. Germline V gene lookup returns CDR1 MGHRA and CDR2 YSYEKL. The CDR3 DNA reads TGCGCCAGCAGCGGCGGAAGGGAGGAAAAACTGTTTTTT. Translation: CASSGGREEKLFF.

The chain uses TRBV19 and TRBJ2-7; 8 bases fit TRBD2. Germline loops: CDR1 LNHDA, CDR2 SQIVND (reference sequence). V lost 3 bases to trimming and J lost 0 bases; unmatched junction nucleotides: 7. The length of the CDR3 is 16 residues. The CDR3 DNA follows: TGTGCCAGTAGTATGGGTTTAGCGGGAAGCTCCTACGAGCAGTACTTC. Translation: CASSMGLAGSSYEQYF.

With respect to this clone: This specimen includes other DNA sequences encoding the same CDR3. The gene calls are TRBV19 and TRBJ2-2; TRBD2 matches 7 bases. Losses at the gene ends were 1 base for V and 1 base for J; bases not matched to a gene: 0. Germline values: CDR1 LNHDA, CDR2 SQIVND (reference sequence). The CDR3 consists of 15 residues. The CDR3 bases are TGTGCCAGTAGTATAGCGGGAGGGAACACCGGGGAGCTGTTTTTT. Translation: CASSIAGGNTGELFF. The full variable domain, completed using reference TRBV19 and TRBJ2-2, is DGGITQSPKYLFRKEGQNVTLSCEQNLNHDAMYWYRQDPGQGLRLIYYSQIVNDFQKGDIAEGYSVSREKKESFPLTVTSAQKNPTAFYLCASSIAGGNTGELFFGEGSRLTVL.

The CDR3 DNA reads TGTGCCAGTAGTAGCGTGTGGATAGCGGGGTTGAACACCGGGGAGCTGTTTTTT. It specifies CASSSVWIAGLNTGELFF. The chain uses TRBV19 and TRBJ2-2, with 8 positions matching TRBD2. Germline values: CDR1 LNHDA, CDR2 SQIVND (reference sequence). Losses at the gene ends were 4 bases for V and 1 base for J; bases not matched to a gene: 11. This CDR3 region has 18 residues.

This clone appeared a few times. J is TRBJ1-3 and V is TRBV30; D unresolved. The CDR3 totals 14 residues. Germline CDR1 is GTSNPN and CDR2 is SVGIG (reference sequence). V was shortened by 0 bases and J by 4 bases, with 10 bases between the two germline ends. This chain's CDR3 is CAWSVSLEGNTIYF. The CDR3 DNA follows: TGTGCCTGGAGTGTGAGTCTGGAGGGAAACACCATATATTTT.

Only one count was recorded for this clone. The chain joins TRBV18 to TRBJ1-3, with TRBD1 as a possible D gene (6 bases). Germline V gives CDR1 KGHSH, CDR2 LQKENI. Trimming cost V 1 base and J 2 bases, with 15 bases left between them. The CDR3 length is 17 residues. The CDR3 DNA reads TGTGCCAGCTCACCACATAATACTCCAGGGGCTGGAAACACCATATATTTT. Amino acid sequence: CASSPHNTPGAGNTIYF.

The rearrangement joins TRBV15 to TRBJ2-1, with D unresolved. Germline V gene sequence: CDR1 LNHNV, CDR2 YYDKDF (reference sequence). CDR3 length: 15 residues. Trimming removed 5 bases at V and 0 bases at J, with 11 bases between. The CDR3 DNA follows: TGTGCCACCAGCCACAGACGGTTCTCCTACAATGAGCAGTTCTTC. Residues: CATSHRRFSYNEQFF.

The V gene is TRBV19, the J gene TRBJ1-4; 9 bases are a match to TRBD1. The trim removed 9 bases at V and 5 bases at J, leaving 4 bases unmatched. The CDR3 is made up of 13 amino acids. Germline V lookup: CDR1 LNHDA, CDR2 SQIVND (reference sequence). CDR3 coding DNA: TGTGCCAGCCGGGACAGGGAAAATGAAAAACTGTTTTTT. Translating gives CASRDRENEKLFF. Full variable domain (outside the CDR3, taken from reference TRBV19 and TRBJ1-4): DGGITQSPKYLFRKEGQNVTLSCEQNLNHDAMYWYRQDPGQGLRLIYYSQIVNDFQKGDIAEGYSVSREKKESFPLTVTSAQKNPTAFYLCASRDRENEKLFFGSGTQLSVL.

The chain joins TRBV4-1 to TRBJ1-2, with D maybe TRBD1 (6 bases). The germline CDR1 and CDR2 sequences are MGHRA and YSYEKL. The CDR3 has 13 amino acids. Trimming stripped 7 bases from V and 8 bases from J, with 17 bases between. CDR3 amino acids: CASKAGGAEGYTF. CDR3 nucleotide sequence: TGCGCCAGCAAGGCGGGGGGGGCTGAGGGCTACACCTTC.

The genes are TRBV2 and TRBJ1-5, with D perhaps matching TRBD1 (5 bases). The CDR3 runs 16 residues. V gave up 4 bases and J gave up 9 bases, with 22 bases separating them. CDR1 is SNHLY, CDR2 FYNNEI, per germline. This CDR3 reads CASSGHAGPGVVPQHF. CDR3 nucleotide sequence: TGTGCCAGCAGTGGACACGCGGGGCCCGGGGTTGTGCCCCAGCATTTT.

The V gene is TRBV7-3, the J gene TRBJ2-2; no clear D. The CDR3 consists of 14 residues. Germline V gene lookup returns CDR1 SGHTA and CDR2 FQGTGA. V lost 1 base and J 1 base, leaving 4 bases between the germline ends. The CDR3 DNA follows: TGTGCCAGCAGCTTAAATCAGAACACCGGGGAGCTGTTTTTT. Protein product: CASSLNQNTGELFF.

The CDR3 region has the DNA TGTGCCAGCAGCCATGGGACTAGCGGGCCCTACGAGCAGTACTTC. It is translated as CASSHGTSGPYEQYF. The V call is TRBV3-1 (or the pseudogene TRBV3-2), the J call TRBJ2-7; 12 bases map to TRBD2. V lost 3 bases to trimming and J lost 2 bases; unmatched junction nucleotides: 2. Germline-derived CDR1 and CDR2 are LGHDT and YNNKEL (reference sequence). The CDR3 loop spans 15 amino acids.

The chain links TRBV5-1 to TRBJ1-1, with TRBD1 matching over 10 bases. The trim removed 7 bases at V and 5 bases at J, leaving 8 bases unmatched. The CDR3 has 14 residues. Germline loops: CDR1 SGHRS, CDR2 YFSETQ. The CDR3 region is CASRPGTGETEAFF. DNA of the CDR3: TGCGCCAGCCGGCCCGGGACAGGGGAGACTGAAGCTTTCTTT.

This sequence joins TRBV4-3 and TRBJ1-1, with D uncertain. The CDR3 has 12 amino acids. Germline CDR1 and CDR2: LGHNA and YSLEER. With 0 bases removed from V and 7 bases from J, the gap between germline ends came to 6 bases. CDR3: CASSQDHSEAFF. CDR3 DNA sequence: TGCGCCAGCAGCCAAGATCATAGTGAAGCTTTCTTT.

The chain has TRBV27 and TRBJ1-3, with 8 bases matching TRBD1. The CDR3 extends over 17 amino acids. The ends lost 1 base at V and 2 bases at J; junction bases unmatched: 7. Germline CDR1 is MNHEY and CDR2 is SMNVEV (reference sequence). This CDR3 is CASSLLNAGGPGNTIYF. The CDR3 nucleotides read TGTGCCAGCAGTTTATTGAATGCAGGGGGCCCTGGAAACACCATATATTTT.

The chain links TRBV3-1 (or the pseudogene TRBV3-2) to TRBJ2-5; TRBD1 matches at 8 bases. Germline V CDR1 and CDR2: LGHDT, YNNKEL (reference sequence). The CDR3 loop spans 15 amino acids. J gave up 4 bases and V 1 base, and 5 bases lay outside the gene matches. The CDR3, as DNA: TGTGCCAGCAGCCAAGGCGGGACAGGCCCAGAGACCCAGTACTTC. Protein sequence: CASSQGGTGPETQYF.

The J gene is TRBJ2-3, the V gene TRBV6-4; TRBD2 matches 8 bases. This CDR3 has 13 residues. V dropped 8 bases and J dropped 12; count of bases not matched to a gene: 13. CDR1 MRHNA and CDR2 SNTAGT come from the germline V gene. The CDR3, as DNA: TGTGCCAGCTCGGGGACTGTTAGCGGGACTCAGTATTTT. Translation gives CASSGTVSGTQYF.

The chain links TRBV29-1 to TRBJ2-3; D gene unclear. The germline gives CDR1 SQVTM, CDR2 ANQGSEA. There are 13 residues in the CDR3. The V and J ends lost 4 bases and 3 bases respectively, with 11 bases between them. The CDR3 sequence: CSVGWAKTDTQYF. The CDR3 DNA reads TGCAGCGTTGGATGGGCTAAGACAGATACGCAGTATTTT.

This chain uses TRBV7-9 with TRBJ2-2, with D tentatively TRBD1 (6 bases). From germline, CDR1 is SEHNR and CDR2 FQNEAQ (reference sequence). This CDR3 has 16 residues. The ends were cut back, 1 base at V and 7 bases at J, with 16 bases in the middle. CDR3 loop: CASSLGLQGRSGELFF. CDR3 nucleotides: TGTGCCAGCAGCTTAGGTTTGCAGGGGCGTAGCGGGGAGCTGTTTTTT.

In its sample, this clone was seen many times. The genes are TRBV4-2 and TRBJ2-7; maybe TRBD2 (6 bases). Trimming cost V 5 bases and J 5 bases, with 22 bases left between them. Germline V CDR1 and CDR2: LGHNA, YNFKEQ. CDR3 length equals 16 residues. CDR3 DNA sequence: TGTGCCAGCAGCGCTGAGAGGCTAGCGTTATTGCACGAGCAGTACTTC. Amino acids: CASSAERLALLHEQYF.

The rearrangement uses TRBV10-3 and TRBJ1-5; 8 nucleotides line up with TRBD1. V dropped 6 bases and J dropped 5; count of bases not matched to a gene: 9. Germline V gene data show CDR1 as ENHRY and CDR2 as SYGVKD. CDR3 length: 15 residues. The CDR3 reads CAISSGTGLDQPQHF. The CDR3 nucleotides read TGTGCCATCAGCTCCGGGACAGGTCTCGATCAGCCCCAGCATTTT.

This clone was counted between two and nine times. V and J are TRBV5-4 and TRBJ1-3; no clear D gene. The CDR3 runs to 14 residues. Germline CDR1 reads SGHNT; CDR2 reads YYREEE (reference sequence). The germline V and J ends were trimmed by 4 bases and 10 bases, with 18 bases remaining between them. The CDR3: CASSVLGPRRTIYF. In nucleotides, the CDR3 is TGTGCCAGCAGCGTCCTTGGCCCTCGAAGAACCATATATTTT.

V usage is TRBV15 and J usage is TRBJ2-1; a weak D match, TRBD2 (5 bases). The V and J ends lost 0 bases and 5 bases respectively, with 11 bases between them. The germline CDR1 and CDR2 sequences are LNHNV and YYDKDF (reference sequence). This CDR3 contains 15 residues. In DNA form, the CDR3 reads TGTGCCACCAGCAGAGATCCGGGAACCAACAATGAGCAGTTCTTC. Translation: CATSRDPGTNNEQFF.

In DNA, the CDR3 is TGCGCCAGCAGCTTGGGGCGGGGTGCCTACAATGAGCAGTTCTTC. Amino acids: CASSLGRGAYNEQFF. The V and J genes are TRBV5-1 and TRBJ2-1; D is perhaps TRBD2 (6 bases). The V gene's germline CDR1 is SGHRS and CDR2 YFSETQ. The CDR3 is 15 amino acids. The ends were cut back, 0 bases at V and 2 bases at J, with 9 bases in the middle.

The rearrangement joins TRBV10-3 to TRBJ2-1; 9 positions match TRBD1. The germline CDR1 and CDR2 sequences are ENHRY and SYGVKD. The CDR3 has 14 amino acids. V gave up 6 bases and J gave up 8 bases; unmatched junction bases: 8. The CDR3, as DNA: TGTGCCATCAGCCCGGGACAGGGAGCGGATGAGCAGTTCTTC. Encoded protein: CAISPGQGADEQFF.

This clone has only one observation. The rearrangement joins TRBV5-4 to TRBJ2-5, with 8 positions matching TRBD2. There are 18 residues in the CDR3. Looked up from germline, CDR1 is SGHNT and CDR2 is YYREEE (reference sequence). V was pared by 3 bases and J by 5 bases, with 18 bases of the junction left unmatched. The CDR3 protein is CASSSSSLAGPPGETQYF. The CDR3 nucleotides read TGTGCCAGCAGCTCCAGCTCCCTAGCGGGCCCCCCTGGGGAGACCCAGTACTTC.

This chain connects TRBV10-3 to TRBJ1-3; 10 positions match TRBD1. Trimming removed 11 bases from V and 4 bases from J; junction bases left unmatched: 14. CDR1 and CDR2 (germline): ENHRY, SYGVKD. This CDR3 comprises 16 residues. The CDR3 protein is CASQTTGTGDGNTIYF. The CDR3, as DNA: TGTGCCTCGCAAACAACCGGGACAGGGGACGGAAACACCATATATTTT.

V and J are TRBV12-3 or TRBV12-4 and TRBJ1-3; D may be TRBD1 (5 bases). CDR3 size: 13 residues. The V and J ends lost 11 bases and 1 base respectively, with 12 bases between them. CDR3 protein: CAGTRGSGNTIYF. The CDR3 nucleotides are TGTGCCGGCACTCGGGGGTCTGGAAACACCATATATTTT.

The V gene is TRBV27, the J gene TRBJ1-4; no clear D gene. V lost 7 bases and J 0 bases, leaving 3 bases between the germline ends. CDR1 and CDR2 from the germline V gene are MNHEY and SMNVEV (reference sequence). The CDR3 length is 12 residues. CDR3 amino acids: CASTTTNEKLFF. As DNA, the CDR3 is TGTGCCAGCACCACAACTAATGAAAAACTGTTTTTT. Full variable domain (outside the CDR3, taken from reference TRBV27 and TRBJ1-4): EAQVTQNPRYLITVTGKKLTVTCSQNMNHEYMSWYRQDPGLGLRQIYYSMNVEVTDKGDVPEGYKVSRKEKRNFPLILESPSPNQTSLYFCASTTTNEKLFFGSGTQLSVL.

The chain recombines TRBV2 with TRBJ2-5; D is uncertain. CDR1 and CDR2 from the germline V gene are SNHLY and FYNNEI. This CDR3 comprises 11 residues. V shed 7 bases and J shed 4 bases, with 7 bases lying between them. The CDR3 loop reads CASKLGETQYF. The CDR3 DNA is TGTGCCAGCAAGCTCGGAGAGACCCAGTACTTC.

There are a few counts of this clone. The chain couples TRBV12-3 or TRBV12-4 to TRBJ1-2, with unresolved D. This CDR3 is built from 13 residues. The V and J ends lost 7 bases and 4 bases respectively, with 13 bases between them. The DNA for the CDR3 is TGTGCCAGCACCTCCATAGGAGGCTATGGCTACACCTTC. It specifies CASTSIGGYGYTF.

The rearrangement uses TRBV29-1 and TRBJ1-1, with a possible D match to TRBD1 (6 bases). The V end lost 4 bases, the J end lost 2 bases, and 11 bases lay between the germline ends. In germline, CDR1 is SQVTM, CDR2 ANQGSEA. The CDR3 consists of 13 residues. CDR3 protein: CSVVRQVNTEAFF. The DNA for the CDR3 is TGCAGCGTTGTGCGACAGGTCAACACTGAAGCTTTCTTT.